This T cell receptor (beta chain) was recorded in a study of OX40 agonist ivuxolimab in advanced cancers. General study points: Low normalized clonal expansion also occurred in some nonresponding patients.

Comment on this clone: The antigen remains unidentified.

Germline V gene data show CDR1 as SGHRS and CDR2 as YFSETQ. Losses at the gene ends were 5 bases for V and 6 bases for J; bases not matched to a gene: 11. This CDR3 has 16 residues. Clones were sequenced by immunoSEQ multiplex PCR, and TCRdb holds only the in-frame ones, with some missing. This table holds tens of thousands of clones, about 83% found once. The clonotype comes from an adult with an advanced solid tumor such as melanoma, head and neck, liver or kidney cancer. This material consisted of CD4+ or CD8+ T cells sorted from blood, taken in a trial of the OX40 agonist ivuxolimab. The chain recombines TRBV5-1 with TRBJ2-2, with 9 bases that match TRBD1. CDR3 nucleotides: TGCGCCAGCAGTTCCGGACAGGGGCGGACGTCCGGGGAGCTGTTTTTT. It yields the protein CASSSGQGRTSGELFF.